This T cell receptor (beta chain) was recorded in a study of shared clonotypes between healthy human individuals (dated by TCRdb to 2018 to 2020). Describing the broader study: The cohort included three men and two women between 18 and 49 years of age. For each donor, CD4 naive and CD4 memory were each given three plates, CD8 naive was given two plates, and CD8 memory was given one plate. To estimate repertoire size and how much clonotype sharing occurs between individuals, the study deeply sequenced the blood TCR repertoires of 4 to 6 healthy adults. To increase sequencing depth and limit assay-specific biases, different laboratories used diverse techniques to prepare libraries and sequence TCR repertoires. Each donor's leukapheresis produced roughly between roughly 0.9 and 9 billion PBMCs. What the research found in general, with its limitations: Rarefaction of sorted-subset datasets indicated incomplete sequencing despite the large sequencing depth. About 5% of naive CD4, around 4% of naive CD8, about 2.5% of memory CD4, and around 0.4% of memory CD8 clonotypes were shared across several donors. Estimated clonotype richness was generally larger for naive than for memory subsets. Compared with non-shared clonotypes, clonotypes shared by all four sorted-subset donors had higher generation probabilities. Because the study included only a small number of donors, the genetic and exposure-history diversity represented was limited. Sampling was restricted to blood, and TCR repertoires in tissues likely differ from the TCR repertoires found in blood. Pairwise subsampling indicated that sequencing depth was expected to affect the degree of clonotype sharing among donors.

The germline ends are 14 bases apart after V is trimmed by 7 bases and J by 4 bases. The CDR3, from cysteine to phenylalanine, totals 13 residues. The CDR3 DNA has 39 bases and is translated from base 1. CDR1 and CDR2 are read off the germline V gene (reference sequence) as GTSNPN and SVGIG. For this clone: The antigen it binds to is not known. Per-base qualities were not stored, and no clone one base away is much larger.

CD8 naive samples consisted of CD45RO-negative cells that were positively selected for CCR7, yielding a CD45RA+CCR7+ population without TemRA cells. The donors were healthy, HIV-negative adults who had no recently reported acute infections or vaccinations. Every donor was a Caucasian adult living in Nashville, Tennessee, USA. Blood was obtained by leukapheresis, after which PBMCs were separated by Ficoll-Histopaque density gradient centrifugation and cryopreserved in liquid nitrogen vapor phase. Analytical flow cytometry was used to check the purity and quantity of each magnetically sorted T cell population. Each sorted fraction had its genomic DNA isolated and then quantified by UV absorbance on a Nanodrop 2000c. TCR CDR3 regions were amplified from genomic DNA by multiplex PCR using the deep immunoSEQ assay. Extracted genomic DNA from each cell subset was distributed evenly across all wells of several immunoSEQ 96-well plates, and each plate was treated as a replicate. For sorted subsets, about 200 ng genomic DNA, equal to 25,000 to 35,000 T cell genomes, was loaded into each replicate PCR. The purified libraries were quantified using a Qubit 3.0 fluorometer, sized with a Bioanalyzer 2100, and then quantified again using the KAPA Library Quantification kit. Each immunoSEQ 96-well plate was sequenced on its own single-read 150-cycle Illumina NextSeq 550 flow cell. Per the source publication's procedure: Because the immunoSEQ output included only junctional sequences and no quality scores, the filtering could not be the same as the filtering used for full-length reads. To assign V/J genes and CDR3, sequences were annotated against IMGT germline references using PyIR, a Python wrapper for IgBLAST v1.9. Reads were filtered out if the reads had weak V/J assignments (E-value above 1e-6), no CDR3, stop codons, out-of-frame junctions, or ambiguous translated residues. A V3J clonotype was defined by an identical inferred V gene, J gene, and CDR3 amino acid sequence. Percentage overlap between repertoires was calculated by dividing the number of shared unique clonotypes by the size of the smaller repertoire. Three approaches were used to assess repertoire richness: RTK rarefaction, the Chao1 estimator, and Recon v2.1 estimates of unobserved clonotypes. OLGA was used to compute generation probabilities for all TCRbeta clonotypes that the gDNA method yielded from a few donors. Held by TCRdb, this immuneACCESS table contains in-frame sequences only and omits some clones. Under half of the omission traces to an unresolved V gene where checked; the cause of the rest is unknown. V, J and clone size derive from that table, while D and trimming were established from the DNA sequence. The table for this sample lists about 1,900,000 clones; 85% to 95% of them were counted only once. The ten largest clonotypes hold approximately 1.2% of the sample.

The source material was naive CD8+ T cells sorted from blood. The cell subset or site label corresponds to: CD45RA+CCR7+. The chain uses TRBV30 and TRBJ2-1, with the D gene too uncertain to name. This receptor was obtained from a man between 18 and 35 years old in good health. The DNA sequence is TGTGCCTCGAGAGACACCGAATACAATGAGCAGTTCTTC. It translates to CASRDTEYNEQFF.